These 9 T cell receptor beta chains were sequenced from one sample in a study of cytomegalovirus exposure and HLA in healthy donors. PCR amplification relied on 60 Vbeta primers (plus 13 Jbeta primers). Libraries were prepared by immunoSEQ multiplex PCR; TCRdb keeps only in-frame clonotypes and omits some of them. The sample has about 140,000 clones, around 10% seen once. Material for sequencing was PBMCs. Every receptor here comes from a male donor in good health and CMV-seronegative.

Note on this clone: At one end the junction does not follow the germline gene, possibly because of a read error. The chain recombines TRBV12-5 with TRBJ2-1; 7 positions match TRBD2. Germline CDR1 reads LGHNT; CDR2 reads FRNRAP. The CDR3 is 14 residues long. CDR3 protein: CASGLDRDYDEQFF. CDR3 bases: TGTGCTAGTGGTTTGGACCGGGACTACGATGAGCAGTTCTTC. Using reference TRBV12-5 and TRBJ2-1 for the parts outside the CDR3, the full variable domain is DARVTQTPRHKVTEMGQEVTMRCQPILGHNTVFWYRQTMMQGLELLAYFRNRAPLDDSGMPKDRFSAEMPDATLATLKIQPSEPRDSAVYFCASGLDRDYDEQFFGPGTRLTVL.

The chain has TRBV7-9 and TRBJ1-2; 8 bases map to TRBD1. Trimming cost V 1 base and J 8 bases; bases outside gene matches: 9. The germline CDR1 and CDR2 sequences are SEHNR and FQNEAQ (reference sequence). The CDR3 covers 15 residues. This CDR3 is CASSLVPGGASGYTF. CDR3 coding DNA: TGTGCCAGCAGCTTAGTCCCAGGGGGCGCGTCCGGCTACACCTTC.

This clone was observed a few times. The rearrangement uses TRBV27 and TRBJ2-7; 8 bases fit TRBD2. The CDR3 consists of 17 residues. Germline V lookup: CDR1 MNHEY, CDR2 SMNVEV (reference sequence). Trimming at V came to 3 bases and at J to 1 base, leaving 11 bases not matched to a gene. As DNA, the CDR3 is TGTGCCAGCAGTTTTCGGGTTCCTAGCGGGTATTCCTACGAGCAGTACTTC. Amino acid sequence: CASSFRVPSGYSYEQYF.

Here the CDR3 DNA reads TGTGCCAGCAGCTTGGAGTGGAGTAGCGCCCACAATGAGCAGTTCTTC. As protein: CASSLEWSSAHNEQFF. V is TRBV11-2 and J is TRBJ2-1, with a tentative D call TRBD2 (5 bases). CDR1 and CDR2 from the germline V gene are SGHAT and FQNNGV. The CDR3 spans 16 residues. V was shortened by 3 bases and J by 5 bases, with 17 bases between the two germline ends.

This clone showed up just a few times. This rearrangement joins TRBV29-1 to TRBJ1-4; no definite D call. Trimming left V 5 bases short and J 2 bases short, with 6 bases between. The CDR3 is 12 residues long. Germline values: CDR1 SQVTM, CDR2 ANQGSEA. This CDR3 is CSVRETNEKLFF. CDR3 nucleotide sequence: TGCAGCGTTCGTGAGACTAATGAAAAACTGTTTTTT. The full variable domain, completed using reference TRBV29-1 and TRBJ1-4, is SAVISQKPSRDICQRGTSLTIQCQVDSQVTMMFWYRQQPGQSLTLIATANQGSEATYESGFVIDKFPISRPNLTFSTLTVSNMSPEDSSIYLCSVRETNEKLFFGSGTQLSVL.

In its sample, this clone was seen a few times. This rearrangement joins TRBV7-9 to TRBJ2-5; D might be TRBD1 (6 bases). Trimming stripped 1 base from V and 13 bases from J, with 19 bases between. The V gene's germline CDR1 is SEHNR and CDR2 FQNEAQ (reference sequence). This CDR3 region has 14 residues. The CDR3 DNA reads as TGTGCCAGCAGCTTAGGAGACAGGAAACAGCACTGGTACTTC. Its protein is CASSLGDRKQHWYF.

The table lists this clone with a few counts. V is TRBV5-8 and J is TRBJ1-2, with TRBD1 matching over 7 bases. After removal of 2 bases from V and 8 bases from J, the junction contained 9 bases not matched to a gene. Germline V gene lookup returns CDR1 SGHTS and CDR2 YDEGEE. The CDR3 is made up of 14 amino acids. CDR3 in amino acids: CASSFGETGKGYTF. The CDR3 DNA sequence: TGTGCCAGCAGCTTTGGGGAGACAGGGAAGGGCTACACCTTC.

This clone was counted only a few times. The chain employs TRBV9 and TRBJ2-1, with TRBD2 matching over 8 bases. This CDR3 is 16 amino acids long. Per the germline V gene, CDR1 is SGDLS and CDR2 is YYNGEE. After removal of 4 bases from V and 7 bases from J, the junction contained 13 bases not matched to a gene. Written as DNA, the CDR3 is TGTGCCAGCAGCCCCCACTCGGGGGGGGCGGGGAATGAGCAGTTCTTC. Its protein product is CASSPHSGGAGNEQFF.

Note on this clone: The limits of the CDR3 on the DNA are not certain, so only TCRdb's listed CDR3 is given. The chain joins TRBV21-1 to TRBJ1-1; TRBD1 was called by the table and not checked on the DNA. TRBV21-1 constitutes a pseudogene. The CDR3 comprises 17 residues, both ends counted. Here the CDR3 reads CASSKEAGVGYLCGAFF.